The present T cell receptor beta chain was sequenced within a study of post-analysis software for immune sequencing data. Study summary: Relapsing-remitting, secondary progressive and progressive-relapsing multiple sclerosis were all included among the disease courses.

General study points: A significant reduction in normalized Chao1 diversity was observed in multiple sclerosis patients versus controls.

Prepared TCR beta cDNA libraries contained unique molecular identifiers. TCRdb ran MiXCR on the PCR reads and lists one entry per CDR3 protein. Counted here are about 810,000 distinct CDR3 sequences, roughly 50% occurring once; the ten biggest clones make up approximately 4.3%. Details on this clonotype: Its cognate antigen is unknown.

The clonotype was recovered from a girl aged 10 to 17 with multiple sclerosis. Sequences were obtained from blood.

CDR3 region: CASSVSPGWAYEQYF. CDR3 bases: TGTGCCAGCAGCGTATCCCCAGGGTGGGCCTACGAGCAGTACTTC. The chain uses TRBV7-2 and TRBJ2-5, with a tentative D call TRBD1 (5 bases). The J call is uncertain, as TRBJ2-7 better fits the DNA end. Germline V gene lookup returns CDR1 SGHTA and CDR2 FQGNSA. The length of the CDR3 is 15 residues.